Listed below are T cell receptor beta chains from one sample, sequenced in a study of blood T cell repertoires in COVID-19. The repertoire was sequenced with immunoSEQ multiplex PCR; TCRdb's copy has only in-frame clones and lacks some. The data hold about 380,000 clones, with about 90% observed a single time. The sequenced sample consisted of PBMCs or T cells enriched from blood (not recorded which). These TCRs come from a woman aged 25-40 years who had recovered from COVID-19. CDR3s include the opening cysteine and the closing phenylalanine or tryptophan. Each record gives: D gene, clone size, J gene, V gene, CDR3 DNA, CDR3 protein. D genes are given only for firm matches. Clone size is stated in some rows and not others, as once, few, many or a class when expanded.

>.|.|TRBJ1-3|TRBV12-3/TRBV12-4
TGTGCCAGCAGCTCGGGGGGAAACACCATATATTTT
CASSSGGNTIYF
>.|.|TRBJ2-5|TRBV19
TGTGCCAGTTCACCCCCCAGGGATCAAGAGACCCAGTACTTC
CASSPPRDQETQYF
>.|.|TRBJ2-2|TRBV15
TGTGCCACCTCGTCGTCAGCGTACACCGGGGAGCTGTTTTTT
CATSSSAYTGELFF
>.|.|TRBJ2-1|TRBV5-8
TGTGCCAGCAGCTTGGACGTCTGGGGAGGGGGCTCCTACAATGAGCAGTTCTTC
CASSLDVWGGGSYNEQFF
>.|.|TRBJ1-3|TRBV2
TGTGCCAGCAGCGGCGGCCGGGGGATTGGAAACACCATATATTTT
CASSGGRGIGNTIYF
>TRBD1|once|TRBJ2-3|TRBV2
TGTGCCAGCAGTCGGACAGGGTCGGTAGATACGCAGTATTTT
CASSRTGSVDTQYF
>TRBD1|.|TRBJ1-4|TRBV10-3
TGTGCCATCAGTGAAAACAGGGGAAGTAGGGCAACTAATGAAAAACTGTTTTTT
CAISENRGSRATNEKLFF
>TRBD2|.|TRBJ2-2|TRBV5-1
TGCGCCAGCAGCTTGGGGCTTCTAGCGGGGGAAGCCGGGGAGCTGTTTTTT
CASSLGLLAGEAGELFF
>TRBD1|.|TRBJ1-4|TRBV5-1
TGCGCCAGCAGCTTGGAGGGGGCGGGCGAAAAACTGTTTTTT
CASSLEGAGEKLFF
>.|.|TRBJ2-7|TRBV27
TGTGCCAGCAGTTTCATGCAGGGTAGCCACGAGCAGTACTTC
CASSFMQGSHEQYF
>.|.|TRBJ2-5|TRBV6-2/TRBV6-3
TGTGCCAGCAGTTACCTGGAGACCCAGTACTTC
CASSYLETQYF
>.|.|TRBJ1-5|TRBV6-2/TRBV6-3
TGTGCCAGCAGTAGGAGACGGGGGAATCAGCCCCAGCATTTT
CASSRRRGNQPQHF
>TRBD1|.|TRBJ1-2|TRBV28
TGTGCCAGCATCCCTCTACCGGGGCAGGGGGCGATAAACTATGGCTACACCTTC
CASIPLPGQGAINYGYTF
>.|.|TRBJ2-1|TRBV5-1
TGCGCCAGCAGCCCGAGGGGGGGACTCGCCGATGAGCAGTTCTTC
CASSPRGGLADEQFF
>.|.|TRBJ2-3|TRBV5-1
TGCGCCAGCAGCTTGGGTGGACAGACCCGCACAGATACGCAGTATTTT
CASSLGGQTRTDTQYF
>TRBD2|few|TRBJ2-1|TRBV5-8
TGTGCCAGCAGCTTGAGAAGTCGTGGCGGGGGGGTCTACAATGAGCAGTTCTTC
CASSLRSRGGGVYNEQFF
>.|many|TRBJ2-7|TRBV2
TGTGCCAGCAATAGGGGGAGCTCCTACGAGCAGTACTTC
CASNRGSSYEQYF
>.|.|TRBJ1-1|TRBV2
TGTGCCAGCATGAGTCTCATGAACACTGAAGCTTTCTTT
CASMSLMNTEAFF
>.|.|TRBJ1-1|TRBV19
TGTGCCAGCTTGTGGGGGCAGAACACTGAAGCTTTCTTT
CASLWGQNTEAFF
>TRBD1|.|TRBJ1-6|TRBV28
TGTGCCAGCAGTTCGAGATCCGGGACAGGGAGCTCCTATAATTCACCCCTCCACTTT
CASSSRSGTGSSYNSPLHF
>TRBD1|.|TRBJ2-7|TRBV5-1
TGCGCCAGCAGCTCAGGGGGAAACTCCTACGAGCAGTACTTC
CASSSGGNSYEQYF
>.|.|TRBJ2-1|TRBV3-1/TRBV3-2
TGTGCCAGCAGCCCTCACCATTGGGGGCACAATGAGCAGTTCTTC
CASSPHHWGHNEQFF
>TRBD1|.|TRBJ1-1|TRBV6-5
TGTGCCAGCAGTTCACCCCGACAGGGAGAAATGGCTTTCTTT
CASSSPRQGEMAFF
>.|.|TRBJ1-1|TRBV5-1
TGCGCCAGCAGCTTGCTGCGCTCGAACACTGAAGCTTTCTTT
CASSLLRSNTEAFF
>TRBD1|.|TRBJ2-7|TRBV11-2
TGTGCCAGCAGTCCCATCACCCGGGACAGATATCAAGCTTACGAGCAGTACTTC
CASSPITRDRYQAYEQYF
>.|.|TRBJ1-4|TRBV28
TGTGCCAGCAGTTTACGGGCTGGGGGCGAAAAACTGTTTTTT
CASSLRAGGEKLFF
>TRBD1|.|TRBJ1-5|TRBV5-8
TGTGCCAGCAGGTTCTCAGGGGGCCATTCCGGCCAGCCCCAGCATTTT
CASRFSGGHSGQPQHF
>.|.|TRBJ2-1|TRBV27
TGTGCCAGCAGTGGCCCTTACTACAATGAGCAGTTCTTC
CASSGPYYNEQFF
>.|.|TRBJ2-2|TRBV9
TGTGCCAGCAGCGTAGCCGGCGGAAACACCGGGGAGCTGTTTTTT
CASSVAGGNTGELFF
>.|.|TRBJ1-1|TRBV24-1
TGTGCCACCAGTGATCGGGACGGGGGAGCTTTCTTT
CATSDRDGGAFF
>TRBD2|.|TRBJ2-7|TRBV28
TGTGCCAGCATCGCGGGGGTAGCGGGAGAGTACGAGCAGTACTTC
CASIAGVAGEYEQYF
>.|.|TRBJ1-2|TRBV18
TGTGCCAGCTCACCAGATAGTCAGCCAGCGGGGGGCTACACCTTC
CASSPDSQPAGGYTF
>.|.|TRBJ1-5|TRBV7-8
TGTGCCAGCAGCTTAGGGGACATCGATCAGCCCCAGCATTTT
CASSLGDIDQPQHF
>TRBD2|.|TRBJ2-5|TRBV5-1
TGCGCCAGCAGCGTGGGACTAGCTGAGACCCAGTACTTC
CASSVGLAETQYF
>TRBD2|.|TRBJ2-7|TRBV11-2
TGTGCCAGCAGCTCAAGGACTAGCGGGAGTAAAGGTGGAGAGCAGTACTTC
CASSSRTSGSKGGEQYF
>TRBD2|.|TRBJ2-3|TRBV7-2
TGTGCCAGCAGCCCCGGGATAGCGGGCGCAGATACGCAGTATTTT
CASSPGIAGADTQYF
>.|.|TRBJ1-2|TRBV19
TGTGCCAGTAGTATTACAGGGAACTATGGCTACACCTTC
CASSITGNYGYTF
>TRBD1|once|TRBJ2-7|TRBV28
TGTGCCAGCAGCGTAACAGGGGTGAGCGAGCAGTACTTC
CASSVTGVSEQYF
>.|.|TRBJ1-5|TRBV10-3
TGTGCCATCAGTGAGAGCAGGGGTCAGGTTAGCAATCAGCCCCAGCATTTT
CAISESRGQVSNQPQHF
>.|.|TRBJ2-7|TRBV28
TGTGCCAGCAGCCCAGGGGTCTTACCGTACGAGCAGTACTTC
CASSPGVLPYEQYF
>TRBD1|.|TRBJ2-2|TRBV3-1/TRBV3-2
TGTGCCAGCAGCCCCCGGACAGGGTCCGGGGAGCTGTTTTTT
CASSPRTGSGELFF
>TRBD1|.|TRBJ2-7|TRBV2
TGTGCCAGCAGGGACAGGTTAAGGTCGAGCTCTTACGAGCAGTACTTC
CASRDRLRSSSYEQYF
>.|.|TRBJ1-6|TRBV2
TGTGCCAGCAGTTCATACGGGGGAGGTTCACCCCTCCACTTT
CASSSYGGGSPLHF
>TRBD1|.|TRBJ2-7|TRBV29-1
TGCAGCGTTGGGGTTACCGGGACAGGGGAGGACGAGCAGTACTTC
CSVGVTGTGEDEQYF
>.|.|TRBJ1-6|TRBV19
TGTGCCAGTAGAAGAACAGTAAGCTCCTATAATTCACCCCTCCACTTT
CASRRTVSSYNSPLHF
>.|.|TRBJ2-7|TRBV5-4
TGTGCCAGCAGCTTGGGAAGGGAGCGGGAGCAGTACTTC
CASSLGREREQYF
>TRBD2|.|TRBJ2-3|TRBV30
TGTGCCTGGAGTGTGACGGCGGCGGGGGGGGCAGGAGATACGCAGTATTTT
CAWSVTAAGGAGDTQYF
>TRBD2|.|TRBJ2-1|TRBV12-3/TRBV12-4
TGTGCCAGCACCACGACTAGCATTGAGCAGTTCTTC
CASTTTSIEQFF
>.|.|TRBJ1-2|TRBV5-5
TGTGCCAGCAGCTTGGTTTCCGGGGAGGACTATGGCTACACCTTC
CASSLVSGEDYGYTF
>.|.|TRBJ2-1|TRBV27
TGTGCCAGCAGTTTAAGGGGAGGGGGTCACAATGAGCAGTTCTTC
CASSLRGGGHNEQFF
>.|.|TRBJ1-5|TRBV4-1
TGCGCCAGCAGCCAAGTTTCCTTCAGGGGCAATCAGCCCCAGCATTTT
CASSQVSFRGNQPQHF
>.|once|TRBJ2-5|TRBV3-1/TRBV3-2
TGTGCCAGCAGCCCCATAGCGGCTCAAGAGACCCAGTACTTC
CASSPIAAQETQYF
>.|.|TRBJ2-7|TRBV5-6
TGTGCCAGCAGCTTCCAGGGATCCTACGAGCAGTACTTC
CASSFQGSYEQYF
>.|.|TRBJ1-6|TRBV10-1
TGCGCCAGCAGTCCGGGGGGTAATTCACCCCTCCACTTT
CASSPGGNSPLHF
>TRBD2|.|TRBJ2-7|TRBV6-5
TGTGCCAGCAGTTTATATCCTAGCGGCGTCTCCTACGAGCAGTACTTC
CASSLYPSGVSYEQYF